This T cell receptor beta chain was found in a study of blood T cell repertoires in COVID-19. Clones were sequenced by immunoSEQ multiplex PCR, and TCRdb holds only the in-frame ones, with some missing. This sample has fewer than 250,000 clones, with roughly 80% found just once. Germline-derived CDR1 and CDR2 are SQVTM and ANQGSEA. J lost 4 bases, V lost 5 bases, and 10 bases had no gene match. The CDR3 runs 14 residues. The receptor comes from a woman of 80 years or more with acute or convalescent COVID-19. Sequencing used peripheral blood. This chain connects TRBV29-1 to TRBJ1-1, with TRBD1 matching over 7 bases. CDR3 loop: CSVRDRKLGTEAFF. DNA for the CDR3: TGCAGCGTTCGGGACAGAAAACTGGGCACTGAAGCTTTCTTT.